This TCR beta chain was found in a study of blood T cell repertoires in COVID-19. Study at large: Sample material is recorded as cDNA or gDNA derived from T cells, B-cell-depleted T cells, or PBMCs.

Per the authors' pipeline: Cell counts per sample came from amplifying reference gene primers. The data were produced by immunoSEQ multiplex PCR, yet TCRdb's version contains in-frame clones alone and is incomplete. Clone size and V and J calls were adopted from that table, with D and trimming inferred from the DNA. This table has some 270,000 clones, 70% to 90% appearing once. Cohorts were determined from participant-reported clinical history. Participants classified as exposed had met a COVID-19 case within 2 weeks before study entry. V was pared by 3 bases and J by 7 bases, with 10 bases between. Germline V CDR1 and CDR2: MNHEY, SMNVEV (reference sequence). CDR3 size: 14 residues.

Sequencing used PBMCs or T cells enriched from blood (not recorded which). This receptor was taken from a woman between 50 and 59 years old who had been exposed to COVID-19. The J gene is TRBJ1-6, the V gene TRBV27, with D possibly TRBD1 on 6 matching bases. CDR3 sequence: CASSFRQENSPLHF. For the CDR3, the DNA is TGTGCCAGCAGTTTTAGACAGGAAAATTCACCCCTCCACTTT.